These T cell receptor beta chains were read from a single sample in a study of blood T cell repertoires in COVID-19. This table comes from immunoSEQ multiplex PCR, and its TCRdb copy is limited to in-frame clones, with some not included. Among about 90,000 clones, roughly 80% were seen once, and the ten largest hold around 3.7%. The sequencing input was peripheral blood. These receptor sequences come from a man aged 45-60 years with acute or convalescent COVID-19. CDR3s include the opening cysteine and the closing phenylalanine or tryptophan. The D gene is left open where the match is weak. Clone sizes are given selectively: once, few, many, or a class where the clone is expanded.

>TRBJ1-5|NA|NA|TRBV5-4
TGTGCCAGCAGCTTGGGGGGCGTTAATCAGCCCCAGCATTTT
CASSLGGVNQPQHF
>TRBJ2-4|TRBD1|NA|TRBV19
TGTGCCAGTAGTATAGCCCCCCCTCGGACAGGGGGCATTCAGTACTTC
CASSIAPPRTGGIQYF
>TRBJ2-6|TRBD2|NA|TRBV14
TGTGCCAGCAGCCAAGATCCTCTAGCGGGAGCGAAATCGGGGGCCAACGTCCTGACTTTC
CASSQDPLAGAKSGANVLTF
>TRBJ2-5|NA|NA|TRBV27
TGTGCCAGCAGTTTGGCGGGGTTGGGGGGAGAGACCCAGTACTTC
CASSLAGLGGETQYF
>TRBJ2-3|NA|NA|TRBV11-2
TGTGCCAGCAGATATAGTCCTAGCGGCACAGATACGCAGTATTTT
CASRYSPSGTDTQYF
>TRBJ1-1|NA|NA|TRBV9
TGTGCCAGCAGCGCCGGACAGCCGGAGGCTGAAGCTTTCTTT
CASSAGQPEAEAFF
>TRBJ1-1|NA|NA|TRBV6-2/TRBV6-3
TGTGCCAGCAGTCTGTCACTGCAGGGGAACACTGAAGCTTTCTTT
CASSLSLQGNTEAFF
>TRBJ1-1|NA|NA|TRBV5-4
TGTGCCAGCAGCTCTCCCGCGGGGCCGAACACTGAAGCTTTCTTT
CASSSPAGPNTEAFF
>TRBJ2-3|NA|NA|TRBV4-3
TGCGCCAGCAGCCAAGGGGGAGTTACCTCCGTTAATACGCAGTATTTT
CASSQGGVTSVNTQYF
>TRBJ1-3|NA|NA|TRBV20-1
TGCAGTGCTAGTAGGGGGATAGTGACAGCCAACTCTGGAAACACCATATATTTT
CSASRGIVTANSGNTIYF
>TRBJ2-3|TRBD2|NA|TRBV6-2/TRBV6-3
TGTGCCAGCAGTTATCGGCGGGGGGGCCTTTTCCCAGATACGCAGTATTTT
CASSYRRGGLFPDTQYF
>TRBJ1-1|TRBD1|NA|TRBV5-5
TGTGCCAGCAGCCGTGGGACAGGGGATACTGAAGCTTTCTTT
CASSRGTGDTEAFF
>TRBJ2-3|TRBD2|NA|TRBV28
TGTGCCAGCAGTTTGACTAGCCGGGCGGATACGCAGTATTTT
CASSLTSRADTQYF
>TRBJ1-1|NA|NA|TRBV14
TGTGCCAGCAGCCAAGAGTTAGGAGGCTGGAACACTGAAGCTTTCTTT
CASSQELGGWNTEAFF
>TRBJ2-2|TRBD2|NA|TRBV10-3
TGTGCCATCAGAACAGGACTAGCGGGGGTCAACACCGGGGAGCTGTTTTTT
CAIRTGLAGVNTGELFF
>TRBJ2-3|TRBD2|NA|TRBV18
TGTGCCAGCTCACCACCCTCCGCGGGAGTGTCAGATACGCAGTATTTT
CASSPPSAGVSDTQYF
>TRBJ1-5|NA|NA|TRBV5-1
TGCGCCAGCAGCTTGGGGGGAGATCAGCCCCAGCATTTT
CASSLGGDQPQHF
>TRBJ1-1|TRBD1|NA|TRBV3-1/TRBV3-2
TGTGCCAGCAGCCAAGGGTTGGGAATAGGGACAGGCCGTCTCTTTGAAGCTTTCTTT
CASSQGLGIGTGRLFEAFF
>TRBJ1-1|NA|NA|TRBV18
TGTGCCAGCTGTTCTGACACTGAAGCTTTCTTT
CASCSDTEAFF
>TRBJ1-2|TRBD1|NA|TRBV7-2
TGTGCCAGCAGCGCCACGACAGGGGATTATGGCTACACCTTC
CASSATTGDYGYTF
>TRBJ2-5|NA|NA|TRBV18
TGTGCCAGCTCACAACCACCGGCGACAGTATGGGGAGAGACCCAGTACTTC
CASSQPPATVWGETQYF
>TRBJ2-1|TRBD2|NA|TRBV9
TGTGCCAGCAGCGTCCTAGGCGGGAGGCCCCCCTTCGATGAGCAGTTCTTC
CASSVLGGRPPFDEQFF
>TRBJ2-1|TRBD2|NA|TRBV9
TGTGCCAGCAGAGGAGCGGGAGACCGCAATGAGCAGTTCTTC
CASRGAGDRNEQFF
>TRBJ1-4|NA|NA|TRBV28
TGTGCCAGCAGTTTTTCGGGGGGACGGCGCGAAAAACTGTTTTTT
CASSFSGGRREKLFF
>TRBJ2-3|NA|NA|TRBV29-1
TGCAGCGTTCAGAGTGGAGGAGATACGCAGTATTTT
CSVQSGGDTQYF
>TRBJ2-5|TRBD2|few|TRBV19
TGTGCCAGTAGTATCGAGCGGGGGGGCCCCCAAGCGACCCAGTACTTC
CASSIERGGPQATQYF
>TRBJ2-2|NA|many|TRBV19
TGTGCCAGTAACGGACTAAAGAACCGGGAGCTGTTTTTT
CASNGLKNRELFF
>TRBJ1-1|NA|once|TRBV6-4
TGTGCCAGCAGTGAATCCGGGTTGGGTGTCACTGAAGCTTTCTTT
CASSESGLGVTEAFF
>TRBJ2-3|TRBD2|NA|TRBV5-4
TGTGCCAGCAGCTTGAAGCGGGGGGGCTCCGGGTCCACAGATACGCAGTATTTT
CASSLKRGGSGSTDTQYF
>TRBJ2-7|TRBD1|NA|TRBV3-1/TRBV3-2
TGTGCCAGCAGCCTAAATCCGGGACAGGAGGCCGAGCAGTACTTC
CASSLNPGQEAEQYF
>TRBJ1-1|TRBD1|NA|TRBV6-4
TGTGCCAGCAGACGAAACACAGGACAGGGGACGAACACTGAAGCTTTCTTT
CASRRNTGQGTNTEAFF
>TRBJ2-7|TRBD2|NA|TRBV15
TGTGCCACCAGCAGAGCCTTAGCGGGAGCCGGCGGGTACGAGCAGTACTTC
CATSRALAGAGGYEQYF
>TRBJ2-7|TRBD2|NA|TRBV6-2/TRBV6-3
TGTGCCAGCAGTAGAGGGACTAGCGGGAGAGACGAGCAGTACTTC
CASSRGTSGRDEQYF
>TRBJ1-1|NA|NA|TRBV7-2
TGTGCCAGCAGTTCTCAGGGTCGGACTGAAGCTTTCTTT
CASSSQGRTEAFF
>TRBJ1-6|NA|NA|TRBV5-1
TGCGCCAGCAGCTTGGCCGGTCAGGGACTCTCCTATAATTCACCCCTCCACTTT
CASSLAGQGLSYNSPLHF
>TRBJ2-7|NA|NA|TRBV5-6
TGTGCCAGCAGCCTCTGGGGGCAGCTGCAAGGATACGAGCAGTACTTC
CASSLWGQLQGYEQYF
>TRBJ2-1|TRBD2|NA|TRBV6-5
TGTGCCAGCAGTCCTCCTAAGACTAGCTCTGGGCAGTTCTTC
CASSPPKTSSGQFF
>TRBJ1-1|NA|few|TRBV10-3
TGTGCCATCATGGGGCGGGAGAACACTGAAGCTTTCTTT
CAIMGRENTEAFF
>TRBJ2-7|TRBD1|NA|TRBV7-2
TGTGCCAGCAGCTTTGACAGGGGGCTCTACGAGCAGTACTTC
CASSFDRGLYEQYF
>TRBJ2-7|NA|NA|TRBV27
TGTGCCAGCAGTTTCCCGGGTCTCGAGGCCTACGAGCAGTACTTC
CASSFPGLEAYEQYF
>TRBJ1-1|TRBD1|NA|TRBV6-5
TGTGCCAGCGCAACGACTACAGGGGAGAGGGGTGAAGCTTTCTTT
CASATTTGERGEAFF
>TRBJ2-5|NA|NA|TRBV5-1
TGCGCCAGCAGTGGCAGTTCTCAAGAGACCCAGTACTTC
CASSGSSQETQYF
>TRBJ2-1|TRBD2|NA|TRBV10-1
TGCGCCAGCAGTGTAGCGGGGGGAAATGAGCAGTTCTTC
CASSVAGGNEQFF
>TRBJ2-7|TRBD2|NA|TRBV27
TGTGCCAGCAGAGGAGGGACTAGCGGGAGTTACGAGCAGTACTTC
CASRGGTSGSYEQYF
>TRBJ2-5|TRBD2|NA|TRBV29-1
TGCAGCGTTGCAGCTAGCGGGGTAAACCAAGAGACCCAGTACTTC
CSVAASGVNQETQYF
>TRBJ1-2|NA|many|TRBV6-5
TGTGCCAGCAGTTACTCGGCAGGGGCGGGCTATGGCTACACCTTC
CASSYSAGAGYGYTF
>TRBJ1-1|TRBD1|few|TRBV6-6
TGTGCCAGCAGCAGACAGGGGAACACTGAAGCTTTCTTT
CASSRQGNTEAFF